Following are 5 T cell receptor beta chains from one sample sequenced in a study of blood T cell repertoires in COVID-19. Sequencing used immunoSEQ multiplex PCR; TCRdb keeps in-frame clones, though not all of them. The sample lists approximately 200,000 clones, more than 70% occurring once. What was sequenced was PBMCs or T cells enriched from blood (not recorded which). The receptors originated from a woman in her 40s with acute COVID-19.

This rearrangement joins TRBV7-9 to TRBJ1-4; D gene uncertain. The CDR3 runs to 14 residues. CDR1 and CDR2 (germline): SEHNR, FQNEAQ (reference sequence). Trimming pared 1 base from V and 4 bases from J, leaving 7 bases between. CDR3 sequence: CASSLVSVNEKLFF. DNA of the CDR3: TGTGCCAGCAGCTTAGTGTCAGTTAATGAAAAACTGTTTTTT.

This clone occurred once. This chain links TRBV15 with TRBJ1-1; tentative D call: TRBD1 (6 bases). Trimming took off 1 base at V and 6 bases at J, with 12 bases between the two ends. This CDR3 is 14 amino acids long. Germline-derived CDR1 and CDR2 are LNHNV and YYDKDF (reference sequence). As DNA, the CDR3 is TGTGCCACCAGCAGAGTTAGGGGGGGAGCTGAAGCTTTCTTT. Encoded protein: CATSRVRGGAEAFF.

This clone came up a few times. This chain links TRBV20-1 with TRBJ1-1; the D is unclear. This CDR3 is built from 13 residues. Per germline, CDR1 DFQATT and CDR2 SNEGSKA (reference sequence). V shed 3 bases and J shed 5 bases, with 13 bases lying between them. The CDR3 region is CSASSGFGTEAFF. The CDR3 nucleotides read TGCAGTGCTAGTTCGGGATTTGGGACTGAAGCTTTCTTT.

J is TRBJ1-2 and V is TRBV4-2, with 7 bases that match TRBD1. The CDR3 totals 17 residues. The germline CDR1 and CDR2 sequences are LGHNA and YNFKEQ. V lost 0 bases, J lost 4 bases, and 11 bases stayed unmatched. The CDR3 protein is CASSQDKGATVLYGYTF. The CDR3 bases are TGTGCCAGCAGCCAAGATAAGGGGGCGACGGTGCTCTATGGCTACACCTTC.

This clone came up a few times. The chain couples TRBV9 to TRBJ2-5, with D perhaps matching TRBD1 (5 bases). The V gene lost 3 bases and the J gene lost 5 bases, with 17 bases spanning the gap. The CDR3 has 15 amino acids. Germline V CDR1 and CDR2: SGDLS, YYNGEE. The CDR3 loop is CASSGVSVAGETQYF. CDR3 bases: TGTGCCAGCAGCGGGGTGTCGGTGGCAGGGGAGACCCAGTACTTC.